This paragraph covers one TCR beta chain sequence. Its antigen is not known. This PCR relied on a set of 60 Vbeta primers and 13 Jbeta primers. Only in-frame clones appear in the TCRdb table, and some are missing; sequencing was by immunoSEQ multiplex PCR. The data hold about 170,000 clones, with over 70% observed a single time. This entry comes from a study of cytomegalovirus exposure and HLA in healthy donors. Study results and caveats: Rates of TCR association differed by HLA locus in a later analysis, with DRB1 highest and HLA-C lowest. For cytomegalovirus status, the classifier reportedly gave diagnoses with high specificity and sensitivity.

This CDR3 contains 11 residues. V lost 1 base, J lost 10 bases, and 7 bases lay in between. In germline, CDR1 is SGHTA, CDR2 FQGNSA. This cohort consisted of healthy bone marrow donors. The clonotype was recovered from a woman aged 25-40 years in good health and CMV-seropositive. Sequenced input: PBMCs. The gene calls are TRBV7-2 and TRBJ1-1; D remains ambiguous. CDR3 region: CASSLEGAAFF. CDR3 sequence (DNA): TGTGCCAGCAGCTTAGAAGGAGCAGCTTTCTTT.